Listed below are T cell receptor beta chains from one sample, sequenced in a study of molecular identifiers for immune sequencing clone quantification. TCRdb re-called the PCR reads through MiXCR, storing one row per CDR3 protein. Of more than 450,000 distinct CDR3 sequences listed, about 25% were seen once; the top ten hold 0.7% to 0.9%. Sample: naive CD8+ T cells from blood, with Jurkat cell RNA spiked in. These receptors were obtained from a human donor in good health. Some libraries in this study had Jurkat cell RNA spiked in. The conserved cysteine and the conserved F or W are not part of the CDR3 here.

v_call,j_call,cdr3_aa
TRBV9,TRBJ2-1,ASSVEADSTPYSYNEQF
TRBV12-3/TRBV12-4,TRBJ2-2,ASSPNTRDNF
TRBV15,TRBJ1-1,ATSRDRDLNTEAF
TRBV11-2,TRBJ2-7,ASSLVSGKC
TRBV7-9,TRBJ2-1,ASSLTTGGPSEQF
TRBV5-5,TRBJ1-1,ASSRALNRRAGTEAF
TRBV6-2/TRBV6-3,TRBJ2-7,ASSYVPVSYEQY
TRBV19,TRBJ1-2,ASSMYETTTNYGYT
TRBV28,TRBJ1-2,ASSLLLGGQSSANYGYT
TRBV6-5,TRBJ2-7,ASSYALKAGWNYEQY
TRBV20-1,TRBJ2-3,SASTSGGADTQY
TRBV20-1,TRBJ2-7,SARDQGQGTGYEQY
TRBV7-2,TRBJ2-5,ASSIDPGQLILQETQY
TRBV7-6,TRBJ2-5,ASSLVSEVNRGQETQY
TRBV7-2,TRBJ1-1,ASSLVGGLGKGEAF
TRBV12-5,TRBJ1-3,ASGEGLSGNTIY
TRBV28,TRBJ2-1,ASKGLGYDEQF
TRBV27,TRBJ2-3,ASTQRASGRAITDTQY
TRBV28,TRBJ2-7,ASRNPRGRSGEGLDEQY
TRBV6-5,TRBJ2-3,ASTDRASTDTQY
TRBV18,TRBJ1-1,ASSPGGDTEAF
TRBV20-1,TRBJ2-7,SAPTGWGYEQY
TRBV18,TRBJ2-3,ASSPPFRSTDTQY
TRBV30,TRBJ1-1,AWSYINTEAF
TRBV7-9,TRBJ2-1,ASSSTIWTEQF
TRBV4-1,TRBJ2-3,ASTPSSATDTQY
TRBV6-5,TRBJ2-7,ASSYGLGYGQY
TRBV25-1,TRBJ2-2,ASSDSNAAGELF
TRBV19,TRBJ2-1,ASSIDNSGINEQF
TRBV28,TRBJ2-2,ASNPRTGVPGEPF
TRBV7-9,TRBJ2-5,ASSAPLAGGSETQY
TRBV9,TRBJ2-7,ASSVDDSHIHEQY
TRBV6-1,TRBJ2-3,ASSEGSGMDTQY
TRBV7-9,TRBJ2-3,ASSPDIDTQY
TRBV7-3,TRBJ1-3,ASSPDDAGNTIY
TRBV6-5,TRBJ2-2,ASSYSAGGTGELF
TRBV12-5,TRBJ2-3,ASGAGDLTDTQY